The 31 T cell receptor beta chains presented below share a single source sample, sequenced in a study of T cells in Graves' hyperthyroidism and ophthalmopathy. RNA transcripts provided the source from which TCR beta CDR3 regions were amplified. RT-PCR in the first round (using the HTBI primer set) targeted the TCR CDR3. MiXCR, run by TCRdb on the multiplex PCR reads, gives a single entry per CDR3 protein. The sample records about 290,000 distinct CDR3 sequences, 10% to 15% being singletons. Sequencing used blood. Every receptor here comes from a young woman with Graves' hyperthyroidism that later progressed to Graves' ophthalmopathy.

This clonotype was observed many times. V usage is TRBV7-2 and J usage is TRBJ2-2; D remains unclear. The V end was cut by 5 bases, the J end by 7 bases, with 17 bases between. CDR3 size: 15 residues. Germline values: CDR1 SGHTA, CDR2 FQGNSA. For the CDR3, the DNA is TGTGCCAGCAGCCCCTTTGGACCCGGAAACGGGGAGCTGTTTTTT. It yields the protein CASSPFGPGNGELFF.

This clonotype was recorded at least ten times. The V call is TRBV7-2, the J call TRBJ2-3, with 14 bases aligning to TRBD2. J was trimmed by 2 bases and V by 5 bases; bases with no gene match: 3. Germline V gene data show CDR1 as SGHTA and CDR2 as FQGNSA. The CDR3 extends over 16 amino acids. The chain's CDR3 is CASSLGLAGATDTQYF. CDR3 DNA: TGTGCCAGCAGCCTGGGACTAGCGGGGGCCACAGATACGCAGTATTTT.

Regarding this clonotype: A much larger clone lies one base from this, so it may be a read error. V gene TRBV7-8 combines with J gene TRBJ2-5; D gene uncertain. The CDR3 extends over 14 amino acids. CDR1 and CDR2 from the germline V gene are SGHVS and FQNEAQ. The chain's CDR3 is CASSSPGFQGTQYF. CDR3 DNA: TGTGCCAGCAGCTCCCCGGGCTTCCAAGGGACCCAGTACTTC.

There are many counts of this clonotype. CDR3 sequence: CASSLGQSMDTEAFF. DNA for the CDR3: TGTGCCAGCAGTCTCGGACAGAGTATGGACACTGAAGCTTTCTTT. The chain links TRBV12-3 or TRBV12-4 to TRBJ1-1, with D possibly being TRBD1 (6 bases). Trimming removed 5 bases at V and 3 bases at J, with 16 bases between. The CDR3 runs to 15 residues.

This clonotype was observed a few times. The rearrangement uses TRBV27 and TRBJ2-7, with D possibly TRBD2 on 6 matching bases. The ends were cut back, 5 bases at V and 5 bases at J, with 13 bases in the middle. Germline V gene lookup returns CDR1 MNHEY and CDR2 SMNVEV (reference sequence). The CDR3 loop spans 13 amino acids. The DNA of the CDR3 is TGTGCCAGCAGTCCCCCTGGAGGGAACGAGCAGTACTTC. Amino acids: CASSPPGGNEQYF.

This clonotype was seen repeatedly, ten times or more. The CDR3 DNA follows: TGTGCCAGCAGGAGGGCGCCAGAGGGCTACGAGCAGTACTTC. Amino acid sequence: CASRRAPEGYEQYF. The V call is TRBV27, the J call TRBJ2-7, with TRBD2 as a possible D gene (5 bases). The ends were cut back, 6 bases at V and 3 bases at J, with 15 bases in the middle. CDR1 is MNHEY, CDR2 SMNVEV, per germline (reference sequence). The CDR3 sequence is 14 residues long.

At least ten counts were recorded for this clonotype. The J gene is TRBJ1-2, the V gene TRBV18; TRBD1 matches at 12 bases. From germline, CDR1 is KGHSH and CDR2 LQKENI. The CDR3 covers 14 residues. After removal of 6 bases from V and 8 bases from J, the junction contained 7 bases not matched to a gene. The CDR3 nucleotides are TGTGCCAGCTCGACGGGACAGGGGGCGGGCGGCTACACCTTC. Translated: CASSTGQGAGGYTF.

This clonotype appeared many times. The V and J genes are TRBV20-1 and TRBJ1-1; D not resolved. Trimming shortened V by 3 bases and J by 4 bases, and 12 bases separated the two germline ends. The length of the CDR3 is 13 residues. The germline V gene has CDR1 DFQATT and CDR2 SNEGSKA (reference sequence). CDR3 coding DNA: TGCAGTGCTAGGATCGGGATGAGCACTGAAGCTTTCTTT. This codes for CSARIGMSTEAFF.

V and J are TRBV20-1 and TRBJ2-7, with 9 positions matching TRBD1. The trim removed 1 base at V and 2 bases at J, leaving 12 bases unmatched. This CDR3 spans 17 amino acids. CDR1 and CDR2 (germline): DFQATT, SNEGSKA (reference sequence). Written as DNA, the CDR3 is TGCAGTGCTAGAGCTGGACCGGGACAGGGCCTTACCTACGAGCAGTACTTC. Encoded protein: CSARAGPGQGLTYEQYF.

This clonotype was counted at least ten times. The chain uses TRBV7-9 and TRBJ1-6; D unresolved. V was clipped by 2 bases and J by 5 bases, with 4 bases between them. The CDR3 contains 13 residues. Germline V gene lookup returns CDR1 SEHNR and CDR2 FQNEAQ (reference sequence). CDR3 amino acids: CASSLSDNSPLHF. The CDR3 DNA sequence: TGTGCCAGCAGCTTATCGGATAATTCACCCCTCCACTTT.

The rearrangement joins TRBV20-1 to TRBJ2-2, with D possibly TRBD2 on 5 matching bases. The CDR3 runs to 14 residues. V was pared by 2 bases and J by 5 bases, with 12 bases between. CDR1 DFQATT and CDR2 SNEGSKA come from the germline V gene (reference sequence). CDR3 protein: CSARPGLQTGELFF. As DNA, the CDR3 is TGCAGTGCTAGACCCGGACTCCAAACCGGGGAGCTGTTTTTT.

This clonotype appeared many times. The genes are TRBV7-2 and TRBJ2-3, with D possibly matching TRBD2 (6 bases). The CDR3 runs 15 residues. V was shortened by 7 bases and J by 4 bases, with 18 bases between the two germline ends. Germline V gene lookup returns CDR1 SGHTA and CDR2 FQGNSA. The CDR3 reads CASKSGVTLADTQYF. CDR3 nucleotide sequence: TGTGCCAGCAAGTCGGGGGTTACACTGGCAGATACGCAGTATTTT.

This clonotype was detected ten times or more. The J gene is TRBJ1-1, the V gene TRBV13; a possible D gene is TRBD1 (6 bases). The germline gives CDR1 PRHDT, CDR2 FYEKMQ (reference sequence). V lost 1 base and J lost 0, with 15 bases in between. The CDR3 length is 17 residues. CDR3 sequence: CASSLVGTQGVNTEAFF. CDR3 DNA sequence: TGTGCCAGCAGCTTAGTCGGAACACAGGGTGTGAACACTGAAGCTTTCTTT. The variable domain in full, completed from reference TRBV13 and TRBJ1-1, reads AAGVIQSPRHLIKEKRETATLKCYPIPRHDTVYWYQQGPGQDPQFLISFYEKMQSDKGSIPDRFSAQQFSDYHSELNMSSLELGDSALYFCASSLVGTQGVNTEAFFGQGTRLTVV.

This sequence joins TRBV9 and TRBJ2-1; 12 bases line up with TRBD2. Per the germline V gene, CDR1 is SGDLS and CDR2 is YYNGEE. Trimming took 3 bases from V and 10 from J; bases not matched to a gene: 5. This CDR3 spans 14 amino acids. The CDR3 nucleotides are TGTGCCAGCAGCGAGGGGCTAGCGGGAGGGGAGCAGTTCTTC. Its translation is CASSEGLAGGEQFF.

Only a few counts were recorded for this clonotype. The junction departs from germline at one end; a sequencing error may be responsible. The chain carries TRBV5-1 and TRBJ2-2, with a possible D match to TRBD2 (5 bases). In germline, CDR1 is SGHRS, CDR2 YFSETQ. CDR3 length: 13 amino acids. In nucleotides, the CDR3 is TGCGCCAGCAGCCAATACTCGCCCGGGGAACTGTTTTTT. Translating gives CASSQYSPGELFF.

The chain has TRBV29-1 and TRBJ1-4; D may be TRBD1 (6 bases). Germline assignment: CDR1 SQVTM and CDR2 ANQGSEA. CDR3 length: 13 residues. V was trimmed by 5 bases and J by 6 bases, leaving 13 bases between them. CDR3 amino acids: CSVLGQGHEKLFF. Here the CDR3 DNA reads TGCAGCGTTTTGGGGCAGGGGCATGAAAAACTGTTTTTT.

There are many counts of this clonotype. This sequence joins TRBV29-1 and TRBJ2-1; 7 bases map to TRBD1. From germline, CDR1 is SQVTM and CDR2 ANQGSEA. The length of the CDR3 is 13 residues. The J segment lost 0 bases and the V segment lost 4 bases, leaving 0 bases of the junction unmatched. CDR3 nucleotides: TGCAGCGTTGGGACAGGCTCCTACAATGAGCAGTTCTTC. Its protein product is CSVGTGSYNEQFF.

Ten or more counts support this clonotype. V is TRBV10-2 and J is TRBJ2-1; D gene uncertain. CDR1 and CDR2 from the germline V gene are WSHSY and SAAADI. The germline V and J ends were trimmed by 2 bases and 0 bases, with 2 bases remaining between them. The CDR3 runs to 13 residues. For the CDR3, the DNA is TGCGCCAGCAGTGAGAGCTCCTACAATGAGCAGTTCTTC. Its translation: CASSESSYNEQFF.

The chain carries TRBV11-2 and TRBJ2-7; 8 bases are a match to TRBD2. The CDR3 is 18 amino acids. In germline, CDR1 is SGHAT, CDR2 FQNNGV. Trimming took 3 bases from V and 0 from J; bases not matched to a gene: 13. DNA of the CDR3: TGTGCCAGCAGCTTCCCACGAGCGGGAGACATTAACTCCTACGAGCAGTACTTC. It encodes CASSFPRAGDINSYEQYF.

Ten or more counts support this clonotype. This chain connects TRBV11-1 to TRBJ2-5; 10 bases line up with TRBD2. The CDR3 contains 17 residues. Trimming took 5 bases from V and 1 from J; bases not matched to a gene: 10. The germline gives CDR1 SGHAT, CDR2 FQDESV (reference sequence). CDR3 nucleotide sequence: TGTGCCAGCAGCCACGGACTAGCGGAGAAGGGCCAAGAGACCCAGTACTTC. Protein sequence: CASSHGLAEKGQETQYF.

There are many counts of this clonotype. The J gene is TRBJ2-3, the V gene TRBV7-2, with 12 bases lining up with TRBD2. After removal of 5 bases from V and 3 bases from J, the junction contained 15 bases not matched to a gene. This CDR3 comprises 19 residues. Germline loops: CDR1 SGHTA, CDR2 FQGNSA. The CDR3 nucleotides read TGTGCCAGCAGCAATGGACTAGCGGGAAAGGGGATTCAGACAGATACGCAGTATTTT. Its translation: CASSNGLAGKGIQTDTQYF.

This clonotype was counted at least ten times. The CDR3 region is CASTQGGGETQYF. The CDR3 DNA follows: TGTGCCAGTACGCAGGGGGGCGGAGAGACCCAGTACTTC. The J gene is TRBJ2-5, the V gene TRBV19; tentative D call: TRBD1 (7 bases). The CDR3 covers 13 residues. CDR1 LNHDA and CDR2 SQIVND come from the germline V gene (reference sequence). V was shortened by 7 bases and J by 4 bases, with 13 bases between the two germline ends.

This clonotype was picked up many times. This chain joins TRBV28 and TRBJ2-1; D is possibly TRBD2 (5 bases). The ends were cut back, 4 bases at V and 3 bases at J, with 19 bases in the middle. The CDR3 contains 17 residues. The V gene's germline CDR1 is MDHEN and CDR2 SYDVKM. The CDR3 nucleotides are TGTGCCAGCAGTTCGGCGCTCTACCCGAGCGGCTACAATGAGCAGTTCTTC. It encodes CASSSALYPSGYNEQFF.

This clonotype was observed many times. The chain uses TRBV7-8 and TRBJ2-2; 12 bases map to TRBD2. The V segment lost 1 base and the J segment 4 bases; nucleotides outside the gene matches: 13. The germline CDR1 and CDR2 sequences are SGHVS and FQNEAQ. This CDR3 spans 20 amino acids. DNA of the CDR3: TGTGCCAGCAGCTTAGGGGACCGGGCTAGCGGGAGGGCGAGCACCGGGGAGCTGTTTTTT. It codes for CASSLGDRASGRASTGELFF.

The CDR3 is CSASKRGISYNEQFF. CDR3 in DNA: TGCAGTGCTAGTAAAAGGGGAATCTCCTACAATGAGCAGTTCTTC. V usage is TRBV20-1 and J usage is TRBJ2-1; D is perhaps TRBD1 (5 bases). Trimming took 3 bases from V and 0 from J, leaving 12 bases between them. The CDR3 is made up of 15 amino acids. Germline assignment: CDR1 DFQATT and CDR2 SNEGSKA (reference sequence).

In this sample, this clonotype turned up many times. This chain connects TRBV27 to TRBJ1-5; 8 bases agree with TRBD1. The J segment lost 6 bases and the V segment lost 5 bases, leaving 9 bases of the junction unmatched. The CDR3 consists of 15 residues. CDR1 and CDR2 (germline): MNHEY, SMNVEV (reference sequence). DNA of the CDR3: TGTGCCAGCAGTCCCCTGCGACAGGGGAGTCAGCCCCAGCATTTT. This gives the protein CASSPLRQGSQPQHF.

This clonotype was observed many times. J is TRBJ2-5 and V is TRBV6-9, with 8 bases fitting TRBD1. V lost 11 bases and J lost 3; bases outside the gene matches: 5. This CDR3 is 12 amino acids long. Germline V lookup: CDR1 MNHGY, CDR2 SVAAGI. The CDR3 bases are TGTGCCGCTGCAGGGGGCGAAGAGACCCAGTACTTC. This encodes CAAAGGEETQYF.

This clonotype has more than one count but fewer than ten. It may be a read error: a sequence one base away is much more abundant. The missing conserved phenylalanine or tryptophan at the end of this CDR3 makes a read error likely. This chain links TRBV3-1 with TRBJ2-5; a weak D match, TRBD1 (6 bases). This CDR3 region has 15 residues. The germline gives CDR1 LGHDT, CDR2 YNNKEL (reference sequence). The V and J ends lost 0 bases and 5 bases respectively, with 13 bases between them. The CDR3 coding sequence is TGTGCCAGCAGCCAAGATCTGGACAGCCCGGAGACCCAGTACCTC. It codes for CASSQDLDSPETQYL.

This clonotype was detected ten times or more. V and J are TRBV5-1 and TRBJ2-7; 8 nucleotides match TRBD1. Per germline, CDR1 SGHRS and CDR2 YFSETQ. CDR3 length: 14 residues. The ends lost 4 bases at V and 7 bases at J; junction bases unmatched: 10. The CDR3 sequence is CASSGGQGPGEQYF. CDR3 DNA: TGCGCCAGCAGCGGAGGACAGGGACCAGGAGAGCAGTACTTC.

This clonotype was recorded many times. The chain carries TRBV27 and TRBJ1-1; D is possibly TRBD1 (6 bases). This CDR3 comprises 15 residues. Germline-derived CDR1 and CDR2 are MNHEY and SMNVEV (reference sequence). The V and J ends lost 5 bases and 1 base respectively, with 14 bases between them. The CDR3 DNA sequence: TGTGCCAGCAGTACCCTACAGGGCGGGAACACTGAAGCTTTCTTT. Amino acids: CASSTLQGGNTEAFF.

This clonotype was seen many times. The chain is built from TRBV28 and TRBJ2-1; 7 nucleotides match TRBD2. After removal of 6 bases from V and 4 bases from J, the junction contained 12 bases not matched to a gene. The germline V gene encodes CDR1 MDHEN and CDR2 SYDVKM. CDR3 length: 16 amino acids. The CDR3, as DNA: TGTGCCAGCAGCACCAAGGGAGGGCCGATTTACAATGAGCAGTTCTTC. It codes for CASSTKGGPIYNEQFF. The whole variable domain, filled in from reference TRBV28 and TRBJ2-1, reads DVKVTQSSRYLVKRTGEKVFLECVQDMDHENMFWYRQDPGLGLRLIYFSYDVKMKEKGDIPEGYSVSREKKERFSLILESASTNQTSMYLCASSTKGGPIYNEQFFGPGTRLTVL.